This TCR beta chain is from a study of cytomegalovirus exposure and HLA in healthy donors (dated by TCRdb to about 2017). In the study overall: According to an earlier analysis of 450 to 650 of the donors, 150 million to 200 million T cells yielded 90 million to 140 million unique TCR beta sequences and about 280 Gb of sequence data. An early release that covered fewer than 750 HLA-typed donors contained approximately 320 gigabases of sequencing data and approximately 85 million unique TCR sequences. The genetic ancestry cluster associated with self-reported Caucasian donors included approximately 85% of the 350 to 500 genotyped donors. The study aimed to test whether cataloging public T cell receptors could reveal signatures of past pathogen exposure. The study profiled the T cell repertoires of about 720 subjects by immunosequencing and related them to cytomegalovirus serostatus. Besides the first cohort of around 670 subjects, a separate validation cohort made up of 120 different subjects was used. To predict cytomegalovirus infection status, the study combined high-throughput TCR immunosequencing, statistical association of individual TCRs with disease status, and machine learning. To study patterns of TCR occurrence, a later analysis re-analyzed previously published TCR beta repertoires from 650 to 750 donors and added high-resolution HLA genotyping. The later analysis used no new phenotypic data to find candidate immune exposures, relying instead on TCR beta sequences and their occurrence across donors. To decide whether each TCR beta V gene segment behaved as functional or pseudogenic, an earlier analysis of some 600 of the donors relied on high-throughput TCR beta sequencing. Alongside the repertoire data, information on donor age, sex, ethnicity and CMV serostatus was compiled. In a later genetic analysis, genome-wide SNP genotypes for about 60% of the 666 donors were used, and that subset was treated as a discovery cohort. All discovery cohort repertoires had been generated on a single sequencing platform. Both class I and class II loci were covered by HLA typing, at four-digit resolution. Typing coverage differed by locus: A, B, C, DRB1 and DQB1 were typed in roughly 629-630 donors, DQA1 in about 500, DPA1 in over 600, and DPB1 in 472. About five DR-DQ haplotypes were handled as single units for association and clustering, since linkage in the cohort was strong. Among 300 to 500 genotyped donors of the cohort, an average of around 220,000 unique TCR beta nucleotide sequences was sequenced per donor, of which about 18% were non-productive.

In total, roughly 670 healthy bone marrow donors made up the cohort. All cohort members were sampled while nominally healthy, although unrecorded immune exposures were likely present. The donor tested CMV seronegative and was one of the 352 seronegative cohort members. Every donor gave a peripheral blood sample, and the peripheral blood mononuclear cells from that sample were used for TCR beta sequencing. The Qiagen DNeasy Blood Extraction Kit was used to extract genomic DNA from the blood cell samples. Here is what the overall study found, with its caveats: Because the 87-base-pair reads could not distinguish some IMGT-functional V segments, including TRBV6-2 and TRBV6-3, those segments were excluded. Because HLA typing was missing for some donors at each locus, association tests included only the typed subset. A later genetic analysis reported fewer N-insertions in productive TCRs among donors in an Asian-associated ancestry cluster than the roughly 620-donor mean. At a false discovery rate of 0.05, a later analysis linked under 20,000 TCR beta sequences to specific HLA alleles. A total of 150 or so TCR beta chains were listed by the study as associated with cytomegalovirus. Presence/absence analyses assumed roughly uniform sequencing depth across donors, an assumption that may not hold. In a later analysis, HLA-associated TCR beta chains showed more clonal expansion and lower generation probabilities than non-associated chains that were equally common. A later analysis reported that several top co-occurrence clusters appeared linked to parvovirus B19, influenza, CMV and Epstein-Barr virus. In a later analysis, the rate of TCR association differed among HLA loci, with DRB1 alleles having the most associated TCRs and HLA-C alleles having the fewest. The classifier was reported to diagnose cytomegalovirus status with high specificity and sensitivity in both the original and validation cohorts. In an earlier analysis of about 600 of the donors, most TCR beta V segments appeared in productive rearrangements about 90% or about 30% of the time, broadly matching IMGT annotations. In a later analysis, most CMV-associated TCR beta chains were found to appear HLA-restricted, with HLA associations seemingly driven largely by CMV exposure. This cohort had only TCR beta chains sequenced, and the lack of alpha or paired-chain data limited which features could be detected. The authors suggested that the approach could potentially be extended to other disease states and immunological phenotypes. When HLA alleles, especially DR and DQ, strongly co-occurred, attributing TCR associations to individual alleles was difficult. A further reported finding was that TCR beta sequences accurately predicted the HLA-A and HLA-B alleles for most subjects in the first cohort. Most TCR sequences were observed very rarely across donors, whereas some public TCRs were present in many individuals. CMV serostatus was the only immune exposure information available for the cohort. Correlated functional status among segregating V segments might be attributable to linkage disequilibrium, but an unknown experimental factor could not be ruled out. Some 16 rarely observed V segments, including chromosome 9 orphons, were excluded from the earlier analysis of some 590 of the donors because counts were too low. Three of the identified cytomegalovirus-associated TCR beta chains were confirmed in vitro to be specific for cytomegalovirus antigens. A cluster of highly shared sequence variants was judged likely to represent a technical artifact of the sequencing pipeline. V-gene and J-gene trimming of TCR beta chains was associated with a missense DCLRE1C variant in a later genetic analysis, and the association was replicated in an independent cohort.

This clone has just one count. Its antigen is currently not known. Base qualities are not recorded, but no much larger clone differs from it by a single base. Libraries were made using the immunoSEQ multiplex PCR assay. A mixture of 60 forward primers for TCR Vbeta segments and 13 reverse primers for TCR Jbeta segments was used in the multiplex PCR. Amplification of the CDR3 region of rearranged TCR beta genes was performed with a multiplex PCR assay on genomic DNA. On the Illumina HiSeq System, the amplified TCR beta libraries were sequenced as 87-base-pair reads. In the paper's pipeline: A later analysis counted about 80 million unique TCR beta chains across the 650 to 700 repertoires, and roughly 11 million of these chains were shared by at least two donors. A nearest-neighbor algorithm error-corrected the raw reads and collapsed the reads into unique sequences, merging closely related sequences to remove PCR and sequencing errors. V, D and J gene segments were assigned by aligning CDR3 sequences to IMGT reference sequences. Each retained sequence needed at least a six-nucleotide match to both a V gene segment and a J gene segment. Rearrangements were classified as productive when the CDR3 lacked stop codons and remained in frame with V and J, and all other rearrangements were classified as non-productive. CDR3 was defined according to IMGT convention as the region running from the second conserved V-encoded cysteine to the conserved J-encoded phenylalanine. Sequences without an unambiguous match to a single V gene segment were excluded from the earlier analysis of 587 of the donors. An earlier analysis of a few hundred of the donors called V segments functional above 56.7% productive rearrangements and segregating when the between-donor standard deviation exceeded 5%. To diagnose cytomegalovirus status from the catalog of TCR beta chain sequences, a statistical classification framework was built. A later analysis assigned V and J genes by comparing TCR nucleotide sequences with IMGT/GENE-DB human TR gene sequences. Using the TCRdist pipeline, a later analysis assigned CDR3 sequences along with most-parsimonious VDJ recombination scenarios. In a later analysis, every TCR beta chain was defined by the combination of its CDR3 amino acid sequence and its V-gene family, and reads without a unique V-gene family were dropped. As a way to deal with suspected cross-contamination and a sequencing artifact, a later analysis dropped 450 to 700 nucleotide sequences that were highly shared and had low generation probability. In a later analysis, a clonal expansion index was calculated for each public chain from normalized within-repertoire ranks of inferred template counts. In a later analysis, generation probabilities were computed with a VDJ recombination model fitted to out-of-frame rearrangements, and the resulting probabilities were checked against IGoR. In a later analysis, TCR-TCR, TCR-HLA and TCR-CMV co-occurrence was scored with hypergeometric tests, and a repertoire-size bias correction was applied to TCR pairs. A later analysis estimated false discovery rates by permuting HLA or CMV assignments 20 times. In a later analysis, co-occurring TCRs were grouped using DBSCAN, and TCRdist sequence similarity was added for clustering within HLA-allele-positive subsets. Co-occurrence clustering excluded repertoires with fewer than 30,000 or more than 120,000 public chains, plus five with anomalous nucleotide sharing. Drawn from immuneACCESS, this table holds only the in-frame rearrangements with V and J called that TCRdb kept. Clones are partly lost; checked studies trace under half to an unresolved V gene and leave the rest unexplained. From that table come the V and J calls and clone size; the DNA was used to work out D and trimming. The sample data list around 99,000 clones, and about 86% of these were observed just once. Of the sample, about 2% falls within the top ten clones.

Taken from cysteine to phenylalanine, the CDR3 has 13 residues. Only the CDR3 part of the read is kept: 39 bases, read in frame from the first base. V and J lose 8 bases and 6 bases, and a span of 13 bases separates them. The germline V gene encodes CDR1 MNHEY and CDR2 SVGAGI. Recombination linked TRBV6-5 to TRBJ1-4; the D gene cannot be resolved reliably. The receptor was derived from a woman aged 25 to 39 in good health and CMV-seronegative. Sequenced material: PBMCs. The sequence in DNA is TGTGCCAGCTGTAAAAAGAGGGATGAAAAACTGTTTTTT. The encoded protein is CASCKKRDEKLFF.